The clone carrying this TCR beta chain was seen a handful of times. What it binds is not known. The entry originates in a study of identical twins. CDR1 SGHDN and CDR2 FVKESK come from the germline V gene. V shed 0 bases and J 8 bases; nucleotides not matched to a gene: 7. The CDR3 length is 16 residues. Whole-study findings and limits: Fewer insertions characterized abundant cord blood beta clonotypes, whereas memory repertoires showed none. Excess low generation probability was seen in twin-shared out-of-frame alpha sequences. Surplus twin overlap in beta out-of-frame sequences was less pronounced.

TCRdb ran MiXCR on the 5' RACE reads and lists one entry per CDR3 protein. The sample lists approximately 470,000 distinct CDR3 sequences; 14% were seen once. The same sample was also used in a study of yellow fever vaccine responses in identical twins.

J is TRBJ2-1 and V is TRBV14; 10 bases are a match to TRBD2. The sequencing sample was made of CD4+ T cells sorted from blood. The receptor was derived from a woman younger than 35 in good health. The CDR3 DNA is TGTGCCAGCAGCCAAGAGCCTAGCGGGAGTGCGGATGAGCAGTTCTTC. It yields the protein CASSQEPSGSADEQFF.